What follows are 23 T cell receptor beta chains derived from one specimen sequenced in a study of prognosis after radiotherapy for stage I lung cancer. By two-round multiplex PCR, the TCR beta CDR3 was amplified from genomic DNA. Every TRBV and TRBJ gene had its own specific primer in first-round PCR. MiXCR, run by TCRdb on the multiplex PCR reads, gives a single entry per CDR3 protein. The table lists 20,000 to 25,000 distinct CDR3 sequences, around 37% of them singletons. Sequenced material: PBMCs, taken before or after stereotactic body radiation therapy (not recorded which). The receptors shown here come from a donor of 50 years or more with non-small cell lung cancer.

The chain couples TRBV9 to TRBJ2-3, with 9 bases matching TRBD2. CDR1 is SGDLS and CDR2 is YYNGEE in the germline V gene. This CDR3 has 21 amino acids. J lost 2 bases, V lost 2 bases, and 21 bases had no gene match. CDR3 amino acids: CASSVSYRPLAGWEDTDTQYF. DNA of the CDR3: TGTGCCAGCAGCGTGTCCTACCGTCCACTAGCGGGTTGGGAGGACACAGATACGCAGTATTTT.

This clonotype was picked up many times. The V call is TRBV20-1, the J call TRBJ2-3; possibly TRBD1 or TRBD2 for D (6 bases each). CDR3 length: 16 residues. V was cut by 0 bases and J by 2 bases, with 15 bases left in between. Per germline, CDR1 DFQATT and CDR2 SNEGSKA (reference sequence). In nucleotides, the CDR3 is TGCAGTGCTAGAGATCAGAGGGGGGCCTTCACAGATACGCAGTATTTT. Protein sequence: CSARDQRGAFTDTQYF.

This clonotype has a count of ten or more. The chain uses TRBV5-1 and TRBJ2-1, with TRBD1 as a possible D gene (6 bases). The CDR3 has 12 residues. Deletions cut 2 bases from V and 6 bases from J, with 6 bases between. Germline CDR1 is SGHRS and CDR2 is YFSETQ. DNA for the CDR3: TGCGCCAGCAGCTTACAGGGCAATGAGCAGTTCTTC. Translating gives CASSLQGNEQFF. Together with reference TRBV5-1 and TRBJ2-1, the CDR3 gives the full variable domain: KAGVTQTPRYLIKTRGQQVTLSCSPISGHRSVSWYQQTPGQGLQFLFEYFSETQRNKGNFPGRFSGRQFSNSRSEMNVSTLELGDSALYLCASSLQGNEQFFGPGTRLTVL.

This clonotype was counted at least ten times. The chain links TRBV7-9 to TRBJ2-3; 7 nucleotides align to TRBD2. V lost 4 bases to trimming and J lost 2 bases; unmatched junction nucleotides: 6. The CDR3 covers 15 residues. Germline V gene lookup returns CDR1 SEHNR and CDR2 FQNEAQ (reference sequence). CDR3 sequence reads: CASSSREANTDTQYF. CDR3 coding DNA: TGTGCCAGCAGCTCACGGGAGGCCAACACAGATACGCAGTATTTT.

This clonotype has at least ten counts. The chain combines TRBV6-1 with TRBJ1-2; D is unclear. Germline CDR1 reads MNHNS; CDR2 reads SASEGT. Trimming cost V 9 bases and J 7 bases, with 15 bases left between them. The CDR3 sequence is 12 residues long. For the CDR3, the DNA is TGTGCCAGTACGGACCGATCCTTTGGCTACACCTTC. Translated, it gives CASTDRSFGYTF.

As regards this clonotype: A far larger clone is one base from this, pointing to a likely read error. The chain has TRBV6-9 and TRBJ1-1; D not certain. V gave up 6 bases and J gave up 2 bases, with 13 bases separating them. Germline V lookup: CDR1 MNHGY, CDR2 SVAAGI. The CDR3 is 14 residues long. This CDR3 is CASRASIINTEAFF. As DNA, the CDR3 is TGTGCCAGCAGAGCCAGTATCATTAACACTGAAGCTTTCTTT.

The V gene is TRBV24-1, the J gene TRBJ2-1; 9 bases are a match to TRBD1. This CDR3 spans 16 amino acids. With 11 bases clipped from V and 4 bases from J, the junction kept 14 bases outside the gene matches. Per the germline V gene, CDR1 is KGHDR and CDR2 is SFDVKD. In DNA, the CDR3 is TGTGCCAGCACCAAAAGCGGGACAGGGTCATACAATGAGCAGTTCTTC. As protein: CASTKSGTGSYNEQFF.

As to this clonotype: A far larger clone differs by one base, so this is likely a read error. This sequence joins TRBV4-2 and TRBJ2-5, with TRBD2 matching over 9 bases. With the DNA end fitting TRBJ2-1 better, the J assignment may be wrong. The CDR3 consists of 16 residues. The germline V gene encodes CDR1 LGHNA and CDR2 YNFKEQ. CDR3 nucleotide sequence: TGTGCCAGCAGCCGGTCCCTAGCGGGATGTTGGAATGAGCAGTTCTTC. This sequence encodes CASSRSLAGCWNEQFF.

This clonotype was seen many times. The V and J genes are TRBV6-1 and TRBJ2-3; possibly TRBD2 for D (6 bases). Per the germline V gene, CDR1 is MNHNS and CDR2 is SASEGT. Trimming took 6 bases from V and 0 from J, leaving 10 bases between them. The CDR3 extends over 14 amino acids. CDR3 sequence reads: CASRGGLSTDTQYF. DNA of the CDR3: TGTGCCAGCAGGGGAGGTCTAAGCACAGATACGCAGTATTTT.

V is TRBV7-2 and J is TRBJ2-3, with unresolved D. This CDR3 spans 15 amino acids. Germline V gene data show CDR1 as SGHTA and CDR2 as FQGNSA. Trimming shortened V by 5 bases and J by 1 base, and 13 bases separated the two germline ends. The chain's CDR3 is CASSPRLSGTDTQYF. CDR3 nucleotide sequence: TGTGCCAGCAGCCCCCGACTGTCTGGCACAGATACGCAGTATTTT.

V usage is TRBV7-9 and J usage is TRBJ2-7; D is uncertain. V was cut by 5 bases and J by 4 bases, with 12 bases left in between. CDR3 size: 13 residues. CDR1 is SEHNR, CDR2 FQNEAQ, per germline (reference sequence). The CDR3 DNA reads TGTGCCAGCAGCCTAGAAGATTTTTACGAGCAGTACTTC. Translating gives CASSLEDFYEQYF.

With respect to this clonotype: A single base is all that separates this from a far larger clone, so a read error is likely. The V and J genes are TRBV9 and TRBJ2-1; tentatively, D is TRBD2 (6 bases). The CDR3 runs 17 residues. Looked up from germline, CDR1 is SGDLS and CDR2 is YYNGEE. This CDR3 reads CASSLPWGDSPYNERFF. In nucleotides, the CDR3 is TGTGCCAGCAGCCTGCCATGGGGGGACTCCCCCTACAATGAGCGGTTCTTC.

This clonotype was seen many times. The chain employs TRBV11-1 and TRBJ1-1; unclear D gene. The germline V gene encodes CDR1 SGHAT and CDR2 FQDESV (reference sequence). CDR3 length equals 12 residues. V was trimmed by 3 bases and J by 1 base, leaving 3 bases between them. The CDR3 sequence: CASSFQNTEAFF. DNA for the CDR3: TGTGCCAGCAGCTTCCAGAACACTGAAGCTTTCTTT.

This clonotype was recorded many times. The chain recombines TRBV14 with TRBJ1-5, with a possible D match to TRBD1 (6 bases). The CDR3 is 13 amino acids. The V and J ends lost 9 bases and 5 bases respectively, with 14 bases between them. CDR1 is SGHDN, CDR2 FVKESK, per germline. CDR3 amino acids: CASNRVRDQPQHF. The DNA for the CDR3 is TGTGCCAGTAACAGGGTTCGGGATCAGCCCCAGCATTTT.

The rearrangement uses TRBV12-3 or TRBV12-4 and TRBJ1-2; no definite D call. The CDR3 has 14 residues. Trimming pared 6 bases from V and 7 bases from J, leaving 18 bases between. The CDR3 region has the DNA TGTGCCAGCAGGATGCCGTCCACGGGAATTGGCTACACCTTC. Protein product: CASRMPSTGIGYTF.

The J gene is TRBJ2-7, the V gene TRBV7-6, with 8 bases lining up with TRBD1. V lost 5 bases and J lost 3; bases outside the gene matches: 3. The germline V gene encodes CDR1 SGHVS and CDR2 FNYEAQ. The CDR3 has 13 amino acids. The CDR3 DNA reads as TGTGCCAGCAGCAGGACAGGGAACTACGAGCAGTACTTC. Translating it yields CASSRTGNYEQYF.

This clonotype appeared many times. As DNA, the CDR3 is TGTGCCAGCACCCCGGGACAGGGGGTAGGTGAGCAGTTCTTC. Translated, it gives CASTPGQGVGEQFF. This chain links TRBV5-8 with TRBJ2-1; 11 bases line up with TRBD1. The CDR3 loop spans 14 amino acids. Germline-derived CDR1 and CDR2 are SGHTS and YDEGEE. Losses at the gene ends were 6 bases for V and 9 bases for J; bases not matched to a gene: 8.

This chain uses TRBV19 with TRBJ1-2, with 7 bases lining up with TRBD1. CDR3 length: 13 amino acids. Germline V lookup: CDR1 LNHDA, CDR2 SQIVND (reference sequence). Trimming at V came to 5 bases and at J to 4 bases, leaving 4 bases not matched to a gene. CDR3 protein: CASSPRDSYGYTF. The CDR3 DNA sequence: TGTGCCAGTAGTCCCCGGGACAGCTATGGCTACACCTTC.

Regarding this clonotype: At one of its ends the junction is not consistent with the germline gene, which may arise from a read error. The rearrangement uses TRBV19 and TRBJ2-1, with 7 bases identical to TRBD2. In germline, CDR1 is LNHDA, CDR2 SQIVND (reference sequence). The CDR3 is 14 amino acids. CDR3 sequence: CAISIACGSHEQFF. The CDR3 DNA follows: TGTGCCATTAGTATAGCCTGCGGGAGTCATGAGCAGTTCTTC.

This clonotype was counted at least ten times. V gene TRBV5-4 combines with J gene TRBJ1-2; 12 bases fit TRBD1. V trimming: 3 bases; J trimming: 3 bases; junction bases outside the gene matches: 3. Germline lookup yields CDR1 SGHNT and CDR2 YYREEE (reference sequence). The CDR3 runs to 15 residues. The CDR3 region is CASSSGQGADYGYTF. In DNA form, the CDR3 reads TGTGCCAGCAGCTCGGGACAGGGGGCCGACTATGGCTACACCTTC.

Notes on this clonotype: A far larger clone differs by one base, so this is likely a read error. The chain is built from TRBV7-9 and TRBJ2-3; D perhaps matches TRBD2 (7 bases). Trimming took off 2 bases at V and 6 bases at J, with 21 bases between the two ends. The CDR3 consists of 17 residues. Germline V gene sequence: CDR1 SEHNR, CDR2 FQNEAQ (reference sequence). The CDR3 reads CASSLLVRGGREDTQYF. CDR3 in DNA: TGTGCCAGCAGCTTACTAGTTAGAGGGGGGCGGGAGGATACGCAGTATTTT.

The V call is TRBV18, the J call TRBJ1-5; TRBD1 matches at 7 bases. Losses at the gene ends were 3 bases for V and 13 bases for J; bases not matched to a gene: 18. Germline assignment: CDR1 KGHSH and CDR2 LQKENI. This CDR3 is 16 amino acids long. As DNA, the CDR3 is TGTGCCAGCTCACCCTGGGAGGGGGCCAGCAATAAGGCACAGCATTTT. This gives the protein CASSPWEGASNKAQHF.

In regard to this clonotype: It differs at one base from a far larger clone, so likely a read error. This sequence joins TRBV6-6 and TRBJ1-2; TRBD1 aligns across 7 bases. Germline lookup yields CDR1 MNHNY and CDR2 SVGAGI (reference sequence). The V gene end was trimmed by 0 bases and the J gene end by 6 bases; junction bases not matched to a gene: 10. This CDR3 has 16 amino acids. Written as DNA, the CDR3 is TGTGCCAGCAGTTACTCGCTATACAGGGGCGCCAATGGCTACACCTTC. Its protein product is CASSYSLYRGANGYTF.